The 8 T cell receptor beta chains below come from one sample, sequenced in a study of blood T cell repertoires in COVID-19. The data were produced by immunoSEQ multiplex PCR, yet TCRdb's version contains in-frame clones alone and is incomplete. The sample holds roughly 700,000 clones, just under 90% seen once. Sequenced input: peripheral blood. The receptors here all came from a woman under 30 with acute or convalescent COVID-19.

V and J are TRBV10-3 and TRBJ1-5; no clear D gene. The CDR3 spans 16 residues. Germline V lookup: CDR1 ENHRY, CDR2 SYGVKD. Trimming cost V 0 bases and J 3 bases, with 12 bases left between them. The CDR3, as DNA: TGTGCCATCAGTGAGTCGGAGGCAGTGTTCAATCAGCCCCAGCATTTT. Residues: CAISESEAVFNQPQHF.

The V call is TRBV5-1, the J call TRBJ1-4; D unresolved. Germline values: CDR1 SGHRS, CDR2 YFSETQ. The CDR3 totals 15 residues. Trimming shortened V by 5 bases and J by 0 bases, and 11 bases separated the two germline ends. CDR3 nucleotides: TGCGCCAGCAGTTCGGCGGCTACAACTAATGAAAAACTGTTTTTT. Protein product: CASSSAATTNEKLFF.

This sequence joins TRBV7-2 and TRBJ2-4; 8 bases map to TRBD2. The CDR3 covers 15 residues. Germline V gene sequence: CDR1 SGHTA, CDR2 FQGNSA. Trimming cost V 1 base and J 6 bases; bases outside gene matches: 5. In nucleotides, the CDR3 is TGTGCCAGCAGCTTAGGGCTAGCGGGTTCAAACATTCAGTACTTC. Translated: CASSLGLAGSNIQYF. The full variable domain, with the rest looked up from reference TRBV7-2 and TRBJ2-4, is GAGVSQSPSNKVTEKGKDVELRCDPISGHTALYWYRQSLGQGLEFLIYFQGNSAPDKSGLPSDRFSAERTGGSVSTLTIQRTQQEDSAVYLCASSLGLAGSNIQYFGAGTRLSVL.

J is TRBJ1-1 and V is TRBV12-5; D is possibly TRBD1 (6 bases). This CDR3 spans 13 amino acids. Trimming took 5 bases from V and 7 from J, leaving 14 bases between them. Germline V lookup: CDR1 LGHNT, CDR2 FRNRAP. CDR3: CASGAAGAGEAFF. DNA of the CDR3: TGTGCTAGTGGTGCCGCGGGGGCTGGTGAAGCTTTCTTT.

The rearrangement joins TRBV7-9 to TRBJ2-7; the D gene is possibly TRBD1 (6 bases). V was pared by 5 bases and J by 0 bases, with 14 bases between. CDR1 is SEHNR and CDR2 is FQNEAQ in the germline V gene (reference sequence). CDR3 length: 15 amino acids. CDR3 DNA: TGTGCCAGCAGCGACACGGGACACCTCTCCTACGAGCAGTACTTC. It yields the protein CASSDTGHLSYEQYF.

V and J are TRBV6-5 and TRBJ2-7; D possibly corresponds to TRBD2 (7 bases). Trimming left V 7 bases short and J 6 bases short, with 22 bases between. The CDR3 has 15 amino acids. CDR1 and CDR2 (germline): MNHEY, SVGAGI. In DNA form, the CDR3 reads TGTGCCAGCACCGAAGGGGGGGTAGCGTCCGGCGAGCAGTACTTC. Its translation is CASTEGGVASGEQYF.

The V gene is TRBV9, the J gene TRBJ2-2; 10 nucleotides align to TRBD2. Trimming cost V 0 bases and J 1 base; bases outside gene matches: 6. CDR1 and CDR2 from the germline V gene are SGDLS and YYNGEE. This CDR3 has 18 residues. The CDR3 reads CASSVAGLAGVNTGELFF. CDR3 nucleotides: TGTGCCAGCAGCGTAGCTGGCCTAGCGGGGGTGAACACCGGGGAGCTGTTTTTT. Full variable domain (rest looked up from reference TRBV9 and TRBJ2-2): DSGVTQTPKHLITATGQRVTLRCSPRSGDLSVYWYQQSLDQGLQFLIQYYNGEERAKGNILERFSAQQFPDLHSELNLSSLELGDSALYFCASSVAGLAGVNTGELFFGEGSRLTVL.

The chain is built from TRBV6-5 and TRBJ1-5; no firm D call. CDR3 size: 13 residues. Germline CDR1 MNHEY, CDR2 SVGAGI. The V and J ends lost 7 bases and 7 bases respectively, with 14 bases between them. The CDR3 DNA sequence: TGTGCCAGCAAAAGAGTGGGAGAACAGCCCCAGCATTTT. It codes for CASKRVGEQPQHF.